This T cell receptor beta chain was captured by sequencing in a study of T-cell reconstitution after alpha-beta-depleted transplantation in children. Whole-study results and caveats: Among T cells one year after transplant, newly produced cells accounted for most counts and diversity.

This clonotype was found a few times. Its antigen remains unidentified. Preparation of the TCRbeta library involved a method that used unique molecular identifiers. TCRdb analysed the PCR reads with MiXCR anew, one entry per CDR3 protein. The data show approximately 120,000 distinct CDR3 sequences, with around a tenth seen just once and about 24% held by the top ten. Germline lookup yields CDR1 SGHVS and CDR2 FNYEAQ. V was cut by 3 bases and J by 0 bases, with 6 bases left in between. The CDR3 extends over 13 amino acids. The sequence derives from a girl in the first two years of life who had a stem cell transplant for combined immunodeficiency, so the T cells may come from the graft donor. Sequencing was performed on PBMCs, mostly from graft donor cells, taken 180 days after TCRalphabeta/CD19-depleted stem cell transplant. The rearrangement joins TRBV7-6 to TRBJ2-7, with D hard to call. The CDR3 sequence is CASSLSVSYEQYF. As DNA, the CDR3 is TGTGCCAGCAGCTTGTCAGTCTCCTACGAGCAGTACTTC.